This passage covers 21 T cell receptor beta chains from one sample sequenced in a study of blood T cell repertoires in COVID-19. Profiled with immunoSEQ multiplex PCR; TCRdb holds only in-frame clones, not every one. The sample yields 200,000 or so clones, approximately 80% seen once. Sequencing used peripheral blood. The receptors originated from a woman aged 55-75 years who had recovered from COVID-19.

The V gene is TRBV4-2, the J gene TRBJ2-3; 9 positions match TRBD2. Trimming took 0 bases from V and 7 from J; bases not matched to a gene: 11. The CDR3 has 17 amino acids. Germline assignment: CDR1 LGHNA and CDR2 YNFKEQ. CDR3 nucleotide sequence: TGTGCCAGCAGCCAAGAGAAATCCAGCGGGGGGTCGAATACGCAGTATTTT. Translation: CASSQEKSSGGSNTQYF.

The J gene is TRBJ2-1, the V gene TRBV19; TRBD1 matches at 10 bases. With V trimmed by 1 base and J by 8 bases, 5 bases remained unmatched. In germline, CDR1 is LNHDA, CDR2 SQIVND (reference sequence). The CDR3 runs 15 residues. In DNA form, the CDR3 reads TGTGCCAGTAGTATAGGAGACAGGGGGCGGGATGAGCAGTTCTTC. Protein sequence: CASSIGDRGRDEQFF.

V is TRBV7-2 and J is TRBJ1-3; possible D gene TRBD1, 6 bases. Trimming took off 1 base at V and 3 bases at J, with 10 bases between the two ends. Germline V lookup: CDR1 SGHTA, CDR2 FQGNSA. CDR3 size: 15 residues. In nucleotides, the CDR3 is TGTGCCAGCAGCTTAGACAGGGACTATGGAAACACCATATATTTT. It encodes CASSLDRDYGNTIYF. Together with reference TRBV7-2 and TRBJ1-3, the CDR3 gives the full variable domain: GAGVSQSPSNKVTEKGKDVELRCDPISGHTALYWYRQSLGQGLEFLIYFQGNSAPDKSGLPSDRFSAERTGGSVSTLTIQRTQQEDSAVYLCASSLDRDYGNTIYFGEGSWLTVV.

V and J are TRBV6-5 and TRBJ2-1, with 9 nucleotides matching TRBD2. Looked up from germline, CDR1 is MNHEY and CDR2 is SVGAGI. The trim removed 5 bases at V and 6 bases at J, leaving 8 bases unmatched. The CDR3 runs 15 residues. CDR3 bases: TGTGCCAGCAGTCAAAGCGGGGGGCCTGCCAATGAGCAGTTCTTC. Translation gives CASSQSGGPANEQFF.

This clone is a singleton in its sample. This chain uses TRBV19 with TRBJ2-3, with TRBD2 as a possible D gene (6 bases). V was trimmed by 6 bases and J by 2 bases, leaving 12 bases between them. Germline CDR1 LNHDA, CDR2 SQIVND (reference sequence). CDR3 length: 14 residues. This CDR3 reads CASRASVDTDTQYF. In nucleotides, the CDR3 is TGTGCCAGTAGGGCTAGCGTCGACACAGATACGCAGTATTTT.

This clone was picked up a small number of times. The DNA of the CDR3 is TGTGCCAGCAATATCAGGGGGCTAGACACCGGGGAGCTGTTTTTT. This gives the protein CASNIRGLDTGELFF. The chain is built from TRBV7-8 and TRBJ2-2; 8 nucleotides match TRBD1. Germline CDR1 and CDR2: SGHVS and FQNEAQ. The length of the CDR3 is 15 residues. V shed 7 bases and J 3 bases; nucleotides not matched to a gene: 7.

The chain joins TRBV27 to TRBJ1-4; tentatively, D is TRBD1 (6 bases). The V gene's germline CDR1 is MNHEY and CDR2 SMNVEV (reference sequence). The germline V and J ends were trimmed by 4 bases and 10 bases, with 22 bases remaining between them. There are 16 residues in the CDR3. The CDR3 region has the DNA TGTGCCAGCAGTTCCCTAGGGACACAGGCGGGTCGAAAACTGTTTTTT. Translated: CASSSLGTQAGRKLFF.

With respect to this clone: Other DNA sequences of this sample code for an identical CDR3. The rearrangement uses TRBV5-6 and TRBJ1-1; no firm D call. Trimming left V 1 base short and J 5 bases short, with 9 bases between. This CDR3 is built from 13 residues. Germline lookup yields CDR1 SGHDT and CDR2 YYEEEE. DNA of the CDR3: TGTGCCAGCAGCTTGCGGGGAGGGACTGAAGCTTTCTTT. This encodes CASSLRGGTEAFF.

Remarks on this clone: The identical CDR3 is also encoded by other nucleotide sequences in the sample. This chain links TRBV19 with TRBJ1-6, with TRBD1 as a possible D gene (5 bases). V was clipped by 5 bases and J by 5 bases, with 10 bases between them. Germline V lookup: CDR1 LNHDA, CDR2 SQIVND (reference sequence). The CDR3 runs 14 residues. The CDR3 spells CASSAQGNNSPLHF. CDR3 nucleotide sequence: TGTGCCAGTAGTGCCCAGGGAAATAATTCACCCCTCCACTTT.

This clone appeared a few times. The chain combines TRBV29-1 with TRBJ1-2; 7 positions match TRBD1. Trimming took 2 bases from V and 0 from J; bases not matched to a gene: 3. Germline assignment: CDR1 SQVTM and CDR2 ANQGSEA. CDR3 length: 14 amino acids. The DNA of the CDR3 is TGCAGCGTTGAACGGGACAGAGCTAACTATGGCTACACCTTC. It translates to CSVERDRANYGYTF. Looking up the rest from reference TRBV29-1 and TRBJ1-2 gives the full variable domain: SAVISQKPSRDICQRGTSLTIQCQVDSQVTMMFWYRQQPGQSLTLIATANQGSEATYESGFVIDKFPISRPNLTFSTLTVSNMSPEDSSIYLCSVERDRANYGYTFGSGTRLTVV.

The genes are TRBV9 and TRBJ1-3; possibly TRBD1 for D (5 bases). The CDR3 is 16 amino acids. Germline V CDR1 and CDR2: SGDLS, YYNGEE. Trimming removed 4 bases at V and 4 bases at J, with 18 bases between. In DNA, the CDR3 is TGTGCCAGCAGCTTAGGCGCAGGGCCGAGGGGAAACACCATATATTTT. Translating it yields CASSLGAGPRGNTIYF.

The chain employs TRBV6-5 and TRBJ2-2; weak D call: TRBD1 (6 bases). This CDR3 comprises 15 residues. Looked up from germline, CDR1 is MNHEY and CDR2 is SVGAGI. The V gene lost 4 bases and the J gene lost 8 bases, with 17 bases spanning the gap. The CDR3 protein is CASSSPGHLRGELFF. The CDR3 nucleotides read TGTGCCAGCAGTTCGCCGGGACACCTCCGGGGGGAGCTGTTTTTT.

This chain connects TRBV30 to TRBJ1-2, with 7 bases identical to TRBD1. The V gene end was trimmed by 5 bases and the J gene end by 8 bases; junction bases not matched to a gene: 8. CDR1 is GTSNPN and CDR2 is SVGIG in the germline V gene (reference sequence). The CDR3 spans 12 residues. This CDR3 is CAWAGGIEGYTF. The DNA for the CDR3 is TGTGCCTGGGCAGGGGGAATAGAGGGCTACACCTTC.

The V and J genes are TRBV6-5 and TRBJ1-5, with 8 bases lining up with TRBD1. Germline assignment: CDR1 MNHEY and CDR2 SVGAGI. V shed 6 bases, J shed 3 bases, and the junction held 7 bases outside the gene matches. This CDR3 is built from 15 residues. The CDR3 loop reads CASRGTGSSNQPQHF. The CDR3 coding sequence is TGTGCCAGCAGGGGGACAGGCAGCTCCAATCAGCCCCAGCATTTT.

DNA of the CDR3: TGTGCCAGCAGCTTAAGAGGGAGAGTTACGCAGTATTTT. This sequence encodes CASSLRGRVTQYF. The chain combines TRBV7-8 with TRBJ2-3; possibly TRBD2 for D (5 bases). The V gene's germline CDR1 is SGHVS and CDR2 FQNEAQ. The CDR3 covers 13 residues. Trimming stripped 2 bases from V and 8 bases from J, with 11 bases between.

There are a few counts of this clone. V gene TRBV5-1 combines with J gene TRBJ2-2; D might be TRBD1 (6 bases). The CDR3 is 12 amino acids. Germline CDR1 is SGHRS and CDR2 is YFSETQ. V was pared by 5 bases and J by 4 bases, with 6 bases between. As DNA, the CDR3 is TGCGCCAGCAGAGGGGGCACCGGGGAGCTGTTTTTT. It encodes CASRGGTGELFF.

The chain joins TRBV5-5 to TRBJ1-1, with a tentative D call TRBD1 (6 bases). The CDR3 is 14 residues long. CDR1 SGHKS and CDR2 YYEKEE come from the germline V gene (reference sequence). The V gene lost 4 bases and the J gene lost 11 bases, with 21 bases spanning the gap. CDR3 protein: CASSREYSNRVAFF. CDR3 DNA: TGTGCCAGCAGCCGCGAATATTCGAACAGGGTCGCTTTCTTT.

J is TRBJ2-7 and V is TRBV3-1 (or the pseudogene TRBV3-2); 8 bases map to TRBD1. Germline V CDR1 and CDR2: LGHDT, YNNKEL (reference sequence). The CDR3 covers 15 residues. V dropped 3 bases and J dropped 4; count of bases not matched to a gene: 8. DNA of the CDR3: TGTGCCAGCAGCCATGAAGGACAGGGACTGTACGAGCAGTACTTC. Protein: CASSHEGQGLYEQYF.

The chain joins TRBV9 to TRBJ2-3; 7 nucleotides agree with TRBD1. The CDR3 extends over 16 amino acids. After removal of 4 bases from V and 2 bases from J, the junction contained 10 bases not matched to a gene. Looked up from germline, CDR1 is SGDLS and CDR2 is YYNGEE. The CDR3 DNA follows: TGTGCCAGCAGCAAAAACCGGGACAGACACACAGATACGCAGTATTTT. This codes for CASSKNRDRHTDTQYF.

The chain employs TRBV2 and TRBJ1-3; D is undetermined. The CDR3 contains 13 residues. Germline V gene lookup returns CDR1 SNHLY and CDR2 FYNNEI. V dropped 4 bases and J dropped 9 bases, with 13 bases sitting between them. DNA of the CDR3: TGTGCCAGCAGTGCCAGGTTTGCCGGCACCATATATTTT. This translates into CASSARFAGTIYF.

The CDR3 coding sequence is TGTGCCAGCAGCTTAGAGGACGGGAGCTCCTACAATGAGCAGTTCTTC. The encoded protein is CASSLEDGSSYNEQFF. This chain connects TRBV7-2 to TRBJ2-1, with a possible D match to TRBD2 (6 bases). Germline V gives CDR1 SGHTA, CDR2 FQGNSA. The CDR3 totals 16 residues. V was cut by 1 base and J by 0 bases, with 10 bases left in between.